This T cell receptor beta chain came from a study of blood T cell repertoires in COVID-19. Study information: The United States, Italy and Spain were the sources of the acute and convalescent COVID-19 samples. T cells, B-cell-depleted T cells, or PBMCs provided the cDNA or gDNA that served as material.

The germline V and J ends were trimmed by 4 bases and 0 bases, with 20 bases remaining between them. Germline V gives CDR1 SGHRS, CDR2 YFSETQ. CDR3 size: 18 residues. Study processing details: Amplification of reference gene primers was used by the study to estimate nucleated cell counts. Data came from immunoSEQ multiplex PCR; TCRdb stores just in-frame clones and leaves some out. D and trimming come from the DNA, and the V and J calls and clone size come from that table. Here the sample spans about 49,000 clones, over 85% being singletons. The sequencing sample was made of peripheral blood. The receptor was derived from a man aged 55 to 70 with COVID-19, enrolled during active disease. The rearrangement links TRBV5-1 to TRBJ2-4, with TRBD2 as a possible D gene (6 bases). This CDR3 reads CASSATWGGTLAKNIQYF. The CDR3 DNA follows: TGCGCCAGCAGCGCAACCTGGGGAGGTACACTAGCCAAAAACATTCAGTACTTC.